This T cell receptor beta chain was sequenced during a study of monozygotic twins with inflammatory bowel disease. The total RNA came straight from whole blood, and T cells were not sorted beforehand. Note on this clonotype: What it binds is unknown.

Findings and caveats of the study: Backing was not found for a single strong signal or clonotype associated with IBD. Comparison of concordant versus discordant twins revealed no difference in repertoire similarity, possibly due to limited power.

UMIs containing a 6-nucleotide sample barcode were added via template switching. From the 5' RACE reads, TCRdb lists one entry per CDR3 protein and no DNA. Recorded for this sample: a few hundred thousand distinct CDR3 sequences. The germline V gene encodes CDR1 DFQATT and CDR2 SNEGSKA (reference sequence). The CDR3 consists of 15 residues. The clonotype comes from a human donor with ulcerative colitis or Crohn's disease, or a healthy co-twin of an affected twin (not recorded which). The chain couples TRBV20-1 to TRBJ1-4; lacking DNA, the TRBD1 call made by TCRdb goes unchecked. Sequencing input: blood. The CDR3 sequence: CSASGTGDPNEKLFF.